Listed below are T cell receptor beta chains from one sample, sequenced in a study of T cell changes during pregnancy in multiple sclerosis. Clones were read by immunoSEQ multiplex PCR, and TCRdb kept only the in-frame ones, dropping some. The repertoire includes 90,000 to 100,000 clones, 90% to 95% of them detected once, and 2% to 2.5% sits in the top ten. Material: peripheral blood, obtained in the third trimester of pregnancy. The source is a female donor with multiple sclerosis, enrolled in a pregnancy study. Both conserved end residues are part of each CDR3. A D gene is named only where the DNA matches it firmly. Expanded clones get a size class; other rows say once, few or many, or leave the size out.

J gene | clone size | V gene | D gene | CDR3 length | CDR3 protein | CDR3 DNA
TRBJ1-3 | once | TRBV19 | . | 15 | CASSPGVIAGNTIYF | TGTGCCAGTAGCCCGGGGGTTATCGCTGGAAACACCATATATTTT
TRBJ2-1 | . | TRBV6-6 | TRBD2 | 16 | CASSYLSSGVYNEQFF | TGTGCCAGCAGTTACTTATCTAGCGGGGTATACAATGAGCAGTTCTTC
TRBJ2-7 | . | TRBV2 | . | 13 | CASSQGSPYEQYF | TGTGCCAGCAGTCAGGGGTCACCCTACGAGCAGTACTTC
TRBJ2-7 | once | TRBV9 | TRBD1 | 14 | CASSHGTGAYEQYF | TGTGCCAGCAGCCACGGGACAGGGGCCTACGAGCAGTACTTC
TRBJ1-2 | . | TRBV19 | TRBD1 | 14 | CASSITGTGDGWTF | TGTGCCAGTAGTATAACCGGGACAGGGGACGGCTGGACCTTC
TRBJ2-5 | . | TRBV5-6 | TRBD2 | 18 | CASSLRTSGSGYQETQYF | TGTGCCAGCAGCTTGAGGACTAGCGGGAGCGGGTACCAAGAGACCCAGTACTTC
TRBJ1-1 | . | TRBV6-4 | . | 13 | CATREGLNTEAFF | TGTGCCACCCGGGAGGGCCTGAACACTGAAGCTTTCTTT
TRBJ2-7 | . | TRBV7-2 | . | 16 | CASSSRAGAVSYEQYF | TGTGCCAGCAGCTCCAGGGCGGGGGCAGTCTCCTACGAGCAGTACTTC
TRBJ2-7 | . | TRBV6-6 | TRBD1 | 16 | CASSGQGVIRTYEQYF | TGTGCCAGCAGCGGACAGGGGGTGATTCGGACCTACGAGCAGTACTTC
TRBJ1-3 | . | TRBV5-4 | TRBD1 | 16 | CASSLTTGQGWNTIYF | TGTGCCAGCAGCTTGACGACGGGACAGGGGTGGAACACCATATATTTT
TRBJ2-7 | . | TRBV6-6 | . | 13 | CASSSRAFYEQYF | TGTGCCAGCAGCTCGCGGGCGTTCTACGAGCAGTACTTC
TRBJ1-1 | . | TRBV15 | . | 16 | CATSREGGGRNTEAFF | TGTGCCACCAGCAGAGAGGGGGGGGGTCGGAACACTGAAGCTTTCTTT
TRBJ1-2 | . | TRBV2 | . | 12 | CASTQANYGYTF | TGTGCCAGCACCCAGGCTAACTATGGCTACACCTTC
TRBJ2-2 | . | TRBV30 | TRBD2 | 14 | CAWEAGVGTGELFF | TGTGCCTGGGAAGCGGGAGTTGGGACCGGGGAGCTGTTTTTT
TRBJ2-1 | . | TRBV4-2 | TRBD2 | 16 | CASSQVLAGSYNEQFF | TGTGCCAGCAGCCAAGTACTAGCGGGATCCTACAATGAGCAGTTCTTC
TRBJ1-4 | . | TRBV5-8 | . | 14 | CASSPLRREEKLFF | TGTGCCAGCAGCCCACTCCGGCGGGAGGAAAAACTGTTTTTT
TRBJ1-2 | . | TRBV7-2 | . | 12 | CASSSGGSGYTF | TGTGCCAGCAGCTCCGGAGGATCTGGCTACACCTTC
TRBJ2-1 | . | TRBV15 | TRBD1 | 16 | CATSETGRYTHNEQFF | TGTGCCACCAGCGAGACAGGGAGATACACACACAATGAGCAGTTCTTC
TRBJ2-7 | . | TRBV5-6 | . | 14 | CASSLEGLKPEQYF | TGTGCCAGCAGCTTGGAGGGGCTAAAACCGGAGCAGTACTTC
TRBJ2-5 | . | TRBV19 | . | 16 | CASSIGNSFIEETQYF | TGTGCCAGTAGTATAGGGAATAGCTTTATCGAGGAGACCCAGTACTTC
TRBJ2-5 | . | TRBV14 | TRBD1 | 14 | CASGGYRGLETQYF | TGTGCCAGCGGGGGGTACAGGGGGCTTGAGACCCAGTACTTC
TRBJ2-5 | . | TRBV30 | TRBD2 | 11 | CAGREGATQYF | TGTGCCGGGAGGGAGGGTGCGACCCAGTACTTC
TRBJ2-2 | . | TRBV11-2 | . | 13 | CASSLGGTGELFF | TGTGCCAGCAGCCTCGGGGGTACCGGGGAGCTGTTTTTT
TRBJ2-1 | . | TRBV30 | . | 14 | CAWSRTMGLDEQFF | TGTGCCTGGAGTAGGACTATGGGTCTCGATGAGCAGTTCTTC
TRBJ1-5 | once | TRBV15 | TRBD1 | 16 | CATQKLRARGDQPQHF | TGTGCCACCCAAAAACTTAGGGCCAGGGGGGATCAGCCCCAGCATTTT
TRBJ2-7 | many | TRBV6-5 | TRBD1 | 15 | CASTRPSTGIYEQYF | TGTGCCAGCACCCGCCCATCGACAGGGATCTACGAGCAGTACTTC
TRBJ1-4 | . | TRBV7-9 | TRBD1 | 14 | CASSLGTGEEKLFF | TGTGCCAGCAGCTTAGGGACAGGAGAGGAAAAACTGTTTTTT
TRBJ2-7 | . | TRBV11-2 | . | 13 | CASSPGQGRRQYF | TGTGCCAGCAGCCCCGGCCAGGGGCGGCGGCAGTACTTC
TRBJ2-1 | . | TRBV9 | . | 15 | CASSPLAFAYNEQFF | TGTGCCAGCAGCCCTCTAGCGTTCGCCTACAATGAGCAGTTCTTC
TRBJ2-5 | . | TRBV9 | TRBD2 | 12 | CASRGVGETQYF | TGTGCCAGTCGGGGGGTGGGGGAGACCCAGTACTTC
TRBJ2-3 | . | TRBV6-1 | . | 17 | CASSDTRPTGFTDTQYF | TGTGCCAGCAGTGATACCCGACCAACAGGATTCACAGATACGCAGTATTTT
TRBJ1-5 | . | TRBV18 | TRBD1 | 15 | CASSPKGTGDQPQHF | TGTGCCAGCTCACCAAAGGGGACAGGGGATCAGCCCCAGCATTTT
TRBJ2-1 | . | TRBV29-1 | TRBD2 | 16 | CSVEGLAGAIYNEQFF | TGCAGCGTTGAGGGACTAGCGGGAGCTATCTACAATGAGCAGTTCTTC
TRBJ1-3 | once | TRBV28 | . | 15 | CASSPPIVTGNTIYF | TGTGCCAGCAGTCCCCCCATAGTCACCGGAAACACCATATATTTT
TRBJ2-1 | . | TRBV4-1 | TRBD2 | 16 | CASSLLAGAVGGEQFF | TGCGCCAGCAGCCTACTAGCGGGAGCTGTAGGGGGTGAGCAGTTCTTC
TRBJ2-2 | . | TRBV5-1 | . | 14 | CASSLGQAPGELFF | TGCGCCAGCAGCTTGGGACAGGCCCCCGGGGAGCTGTTTTTT
TRBJ2-2 | once | TRBV6-1 | . | 15 | CASSVRTGQIGELFF | TGTGCCAGCAGTGTAAGAACAGGGCAAATCGGGGAGCTGTTTTTT
TRBJ2-7 | once | TRBV19 | . | 15 | CASSIQGSSSYEQYF | TGTGCCAGTAGCATCCAGGGATCGAGCTCCTACGAGCAGTACTTC
TRBJ1-2 | once | TRBV28 | TRBD1 | 17 | CASSPSPGTGKSDGYTF | TGTGCCAGCAGTCCAAGCCCCGGGACAGGGAAGTCTGATGGCTACACCTTC
TRBJ1-1 | once | TRBV7-9 | TRBD1 | 14 | CASSSRTGGTEAFF | TGTGCCAGCAGCTCTCGGACAGGGGGGACCGAAGCTTTCTTT
TRBJ1-5 | . | TRBV7-9 | . | 15 | CASSPLGQANQPQHF | TGTGCCAGCAGTCCTCTCGGCCAGGCGAATCAGCCCCAGCATTTT
TRBJ2-5 | . | TRBV29-1 | TRBD1 | 13 | CSHQGVWQETQYF | TGCAGCCACCAGGGGGTATGGCAAGAGACCCAGTACTTC
TRBJ2-7 | . | TRBV19 | . | 16 | CASSSSPRTASYEQYF | TGTGCCAGTAGTAGTAGTCCCCGGACAGCCTCCTACGAGCAGTACTTC
TRBJ2-3 | once | TRBV7-3 | TRBD2 | 15 | CASSRGGASTDTQYF | TGTGCCAGCAGCCGGGGGGGTGCTAGCACAGATACGCAGTATTTT
TRBJ2-1 | . | TRBV9 | TRBD2 | 17 | CASSVDPAGDSYNEQFF | TGTGCCAGCAGCGTAGATCCAGCGGGAGACTCCTACAATGAGCAGTTCTTC
TRBJ2-7 | . | TRBV28 | . | 14 | CASQFPGSSYEQYF | TGTGCCAGCCAGTTTCCAGGCAGCTCCTACGAGCAGTACTTC
TRBJ1-2 | . | TRBV19 | . | 14 | CASRSAADNYGYTF | TGTGCCAGTAGGTCAGCGGCGGATAACTATGGCTACACCTTC
TRBJ2-1 | . | TRBV29-1 | TRBD2 | 15 | CSDLLAGGPGGEQFF | TGCAGCGACTTACTAGCGGGAGGGCCGGGGGGTGAGCAGTTCTTC
TRBJ2-3 | few | TRBV30 | TRBD1 | 16 | CAWSYAGTGNSDTQYF | TGTGCCTGGAGTTATGCCGGGACAGGAAATTCAGATACGCAGTATTTT
TRBJ2-7 | . | TRBV30 | . | 15 | CACLQGKVAAYEQYF | TGTGCCTGCTTACAGGGGAAAGTAGCGGCCTACGAGCAGTACTTC
TRBJ2-7 | . | TRBV13 | TRBD2 | 15 | CASSWGLAGIYEQYF | TGTGCCAGCAGCTGGGGACTAGCGGGAATATACGAGCAGTACTTC
TRBJ2-7 | . | TRBV4-1 | . | 15 | CASSQERLALGEQYF | TGCGCCAGCAGCCAAGAAAGGCTAGCGCTAGGGGAGCAGTACTTC
TRBJ2-7 | . | TRBV9 | . | 14 | CASSVSGVSYEQYF | TGTGCCAGCAGCGTTTCAGGGGTCTCCTACGAGCAGTACTTC
TRBJ2-3 | . | TRBV6-6 | . | 15 | CASSPFERSTDTQYF | TGTGCCAGCAGTCCCTTCGAGCGGTCCACAGATACGCAGTATTTT
TRBJ2-6 | . | TRBV5-1 | TRBD2 | 16 | CASSLYAGVGANVLTF | TGCGCCAGCAGCTTGTACGCGGGGGTTGGGGCCAACGTCCTGACTTTC
TRBJ1-2 | . | TRBV18 | . | 14 | CASSPGLPQAGYTF | TGTGCCAGCTCACCTGGTCTTCCCCAGGCTGGCTACACCTTC